The T cell receptor beta chain under discussion was sequenced for a study of vaccination and CD4 T cells after COVID-19. Treatment here: roughly 11-day PBMC culture with coronavirus spike peptide pools or control peptides (ViraFEST assay). Ahead of the COVID-19 pandemic (2011-2018), the CD4+ T cells of the unexposed donor were collected. Negative selection yielded CD4+ T cells from day-10 cultures. This clonotype is deemed hyperexpanded (1% or more). Its antigen is not identified. The V gene end was trimmed by 7 bases and the J gene end by 1 base; junction bases not matched to a gene: 3. The CDR3 is made up of 13 amino acids. The Oncomine TCR Beta short-read assay sequenced DNA from cultured CD4+ T cells. TCRdb processed the PCR reads anew with MiXCR; each CDR3 protein has one entry. The table includes about 4,600 distinct CDR3 sequences, around 50% detected once.

This clonotype originated in a human donor in good health. The sequenced material came from CD4+ T cells from blood, cultured in vitro. The chain uses TRBV12-3 or TRBV12-4 and TRBJ1-1; 7 bases line up with TRBD1. The CDR3 spells CASKGTANTEAFF. DNA for the CDR3: TGTGCCAGCAAAGGGACAGCGAACACTGAAGCTTTCTTT.